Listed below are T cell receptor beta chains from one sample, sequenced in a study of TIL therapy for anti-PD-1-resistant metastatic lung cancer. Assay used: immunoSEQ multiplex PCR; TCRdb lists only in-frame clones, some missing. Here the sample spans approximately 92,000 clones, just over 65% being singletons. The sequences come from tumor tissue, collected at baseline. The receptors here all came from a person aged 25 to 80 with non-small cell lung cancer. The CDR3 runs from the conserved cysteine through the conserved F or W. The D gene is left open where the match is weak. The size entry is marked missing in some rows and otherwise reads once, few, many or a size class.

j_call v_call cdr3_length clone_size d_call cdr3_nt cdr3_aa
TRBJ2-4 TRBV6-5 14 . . TGTGCCAGCAGCGTAGAAAGGGCTCGTCGCATTCAGTACTTC CASSVERARRIQYF
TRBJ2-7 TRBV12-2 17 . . TGTGCAAGTCGCTTCGTGGACTCAAGGGGAGTTTCCTACGAGCAGTACTTC CASRFVDSRGVSYEQYF
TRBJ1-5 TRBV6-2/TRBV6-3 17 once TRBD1 TGTGCCAGCAGTCTAAACCTCCCGGGACAGAACAATCAGCCCCAGCATTTT CASSLNLPGQNNQPQHF
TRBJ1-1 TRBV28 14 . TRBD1 TGTGCCAGCAGTTCGACAGGGGGAGCCACTGAAGCTTTCTTT CASSSTGGATEAFF
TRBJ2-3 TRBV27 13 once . TGTGCCAGCAGCCCGAGTATTTTAGATACGCAGTATTTT CASSPSILDTQYF
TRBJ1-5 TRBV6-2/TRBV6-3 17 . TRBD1 TGTGCCAGCAGTTCCCTAAGGACAGGGGGCTCTAATCAGCCCCAGCATTTT CASSSLRTGGSNQPQHF
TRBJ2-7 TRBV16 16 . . TGTGCCAGCAGCCAATCGGGGGCCATGGGCTCCTACGAGCAGTACTTC CASSQSGAMGSYEQYF
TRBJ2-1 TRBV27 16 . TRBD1 TGTGCCACCACAGGACAGGGGCCTCATTCCTACAATGAGCAGTTCTTC CATTGQGPHSYNEQFF
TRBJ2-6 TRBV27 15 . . TGTGCCAGCAGTTTTAGTCCGTCTGGGGCCAACGTCCTGACTTTC CASSFSPSGANVLTF
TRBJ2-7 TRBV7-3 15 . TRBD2 TGTGCCAGCAGTCAAAATGCGGGAGGGCCCTACGAGCAGTACTTC CASSQNAGGPYEQYF
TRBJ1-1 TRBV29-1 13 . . TGCAGCGTTGAAGAGAACAGGAACACTGAAGCTTTCTTT CSVEENRNTEAFF
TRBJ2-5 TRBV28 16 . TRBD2 TGTGCCAGCAGTGATAGCGGGGGAAATTTCCAAGAGACCCAGTACTTC CASSDSGGNFQETQYF
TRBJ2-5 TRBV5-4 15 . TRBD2 TGTGCCAGCAGCCCTAGGACTAGCGGGGGGGAGACCCAGTACTTC CASSPRTSGGETQYF
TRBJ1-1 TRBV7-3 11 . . TGTGCCAGCAGTGACGGGACTGAAGCTTTCTTT CASSDGTEAFF
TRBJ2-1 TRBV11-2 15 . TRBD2 TGTGCCAGCAGCCATCGGACTAGCGGATACAATGAGCAGTTCTTC CASSHRTSGYNEQFF
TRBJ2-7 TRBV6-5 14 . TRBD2 TGTGCCAGCAACCGACTAGCGGGAGGCGACGAGCAGTACTTC CASNRLAGGDEQYF
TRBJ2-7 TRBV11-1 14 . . TGTGCCAGCAGCTTGGTCGAGGGGGTCTACGAGCAGTACTTC CASSLVEGVYEQYF
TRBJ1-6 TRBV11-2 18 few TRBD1 TGTGCCAGCAGCTCCCGGAGACAGGGGAGCTCCTATAATTCACCCCTCCACTTT CASSSRRQGSSYNSPLHF
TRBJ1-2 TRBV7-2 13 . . TGTGCCAGCAGCTTAGCCCGGAGCTATGGCTACACCTTC CASSLARSYGYTF
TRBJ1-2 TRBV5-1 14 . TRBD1 TGCGCCAGCAGCTTGGGCAGGGGGCAAGATGGCTACACCTTC CASSLGRGQDGYTF
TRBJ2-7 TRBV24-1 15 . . TGTGCCACCAGCCTCGGACAGTCGGGACACTACGAGCAGTACTTC CATSLGQSGHYEQYF
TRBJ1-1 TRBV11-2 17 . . TGTGCCAGCAGCTTAGAGAAAGGGGCATGGGGGTATGCTGAAGCTTTCTTT CASSLEKGAWGYAEAFF
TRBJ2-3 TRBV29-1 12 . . TGCAGCGCCTACTATGTTTCAGATACGCAGTATTTT CSAYYVSDTQYF
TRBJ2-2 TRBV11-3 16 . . TGTGCCAGCAGCCCCAGGGGGGGAAGGAACACCGGGGAGCTGTTTTTT CASSPRGGRNTGELFF
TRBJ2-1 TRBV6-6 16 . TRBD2 TGTGCCAGCACCTACGGGTCTAGCGGAACATACAATGAGCAGTTCTTC CASTYGSSGTYNEQFF
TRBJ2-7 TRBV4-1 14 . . TGCGCCAGCAGCCAAGTACACCCGGACTACGAGCAGTACTTC CASSQVHPDYEQYF
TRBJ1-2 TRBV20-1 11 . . TGCAGTGCAGAAACCAACTATGGCTACACCTTC CSAETNYGYTF
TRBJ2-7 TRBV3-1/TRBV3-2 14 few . TGTGCCAGCAGCCAAGGTGTTGCAGCTTACGAGCAGTACTTC CASSQGVAAYEQYF
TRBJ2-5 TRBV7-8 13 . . TGTGCCAGCAGCTTAGGGGCCTGGGAGACCCAGTACTTC CASSLGAWETQYF
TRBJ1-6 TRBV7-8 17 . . TGTGCCAGCAGCTCAAGAACTATGGGACATCCTAATTCACCCCTCCACTTT CASSSRTMGHPNSPLHF
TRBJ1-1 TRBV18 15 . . TGTGCCAGCTCTACGGGGACCAACCTGAACACTGAAGCTTTCTTT CASSTGTNLNTEAFF
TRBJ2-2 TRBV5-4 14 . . TGTGCCAGCAGCTTCAGGGGAGACACCGGGGAGCTGTTTTTT CASSFRGDTGELFF
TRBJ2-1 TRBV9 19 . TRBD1 TGTGCCAGCAGCGTGGACCTTAGAGGACAGGGCCGAACCTACAATGAGCAGTTCTTC CASSVDLRGQGRTYNEQFF
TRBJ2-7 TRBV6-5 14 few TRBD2 TGTGCCAGCAGTTCGACGGGAGGGCGCTACGAGCAGTACTTC CASSSTGGRYEQYF